The 25 T cell receptor beta chains presented below share a single source sample, sequenced in a study of blood T cell repertoires in COVID-19. The table came from immunoSEQ multiplex PCR; TCRdb's copy has only in-frame clones and leaves some out. Seen here are 240,000 or so clones, around 89% observed once, and the top ten hold roughly 8.6%. Sequenced material: PBMCs or T cells enriched from blood (not recorded which). The receptor set was obtained from a man aged 40-55 years who had recovered from COVID-19.

In its sample, this clone was seen once. This chain uses TRBV5-4 with TRBJ2-1; tentative D call: TRBD2 (5 bases). The CDR3 spans 13 residues. CDR1 and CDR2 from the germline V gene are SGHNT and YYREEE (reference sequence). Trimming took 3 bases from V and 4 from J, leaving 8 bases between them. The CDR3 loop is CASSSTGYNEQFF. The CDR3 coding sequence is TGTGCCAGCAGCTCGACGGGGTACAATGAGCAGTTCTTC.

The chain employs TRBV27 and TRBJ2-3, with TRBD2 identical over 10 bases. V was clipped by 4 bases and J by 2 bases; unmatched bases: 9. The CDR3 loop spans 17 amino acids. Germline CDR1 reads MNHEY; CDR2 reads SMNVEV (reference sequence). CDR3 bases: TGTGCCAGCAGTTCTCTAGCGGGGGCCCTGTACACAGATACGCAGTATTTT. It translates to CASSSLAGALYTDTQYF.

The J gene is TRBJ2-5, the V gene TRBV7-2; no clear D. The CDR3 has 17 residues. Germline V gene sequence: CDR1 SGHTA, CDR2 FQGNSA. V lost 4 bases and J lost 4, with 22 bases in between. The CDR3 DNA sequence: TGTGCCAGCAGCTCGGAAGGTGCTAGGCTTGTGGGAGAGACCCAGTACTTC. This gives the protein CASSSEGARLVGETQYF.

The J gene is TRBJ1-1, the V gene TRBV12-3 or TRBV12-4; D is unresolved. This CDR3 region has 12 residues. V lost 6 bases and J lost 4, with 9 bases in between. CDR3 DNA: TGTGCCAGCAGCTCTAGTACCACTGAAGCTTTCTTT. Translating it yields CASSSSTTEAFF.

As regards this clone: Other DNA sequences in this sample translate to the same CDR3. This chain connects TRBV7-9 to TRBJ2-7; 8 nucleotides line up with TRBD1. The CDR3 totals 14 residues. The germline V gene encodes CDR1 SEHNR and CDR2 FQNEAQ (reference sequence). The ends lost 2 bases at V and 1 base at J; junction bases unmatched: 1. DNA for the CDR3: TGTGCCAGCAGCTTAAGACAGGGGTCCTACGAGCAGTACTTC. Protein sequence: CASSLRQGSYEQYF.

This clone was detected a few times. Here the CDR3 DNA reads TGTGCCAGCAGGCCACGGACAGACTCCTATGAAGCTTTCTTT. Translation gives CASRPRTDSYEAFF. The V gene is TRBV2, the J gene TRBJ1-1; tentative D call: TRBD1 (6 bases). The V end lost 6 bases, the J end lost 7 bases, and 18 bases lay between the germline ends. The CDR3 has 14 amino acids. Germline lookup yields CDR1 SNHLY and CDR2 FYNNEI.

The chain employs TRBV13 and TRBJ2-5, with a tentative D call TRBD2 (6 bases). Germline loops: CDR1 PRHDT, CDR2 FYEKMQ (reference sequence). This CDR3 region has 15 residues. The V end was cut by 4 bases, the J end by 4 bases, with 16 bases between. The DNA for the CDR3 is TGTGCCAGCAGCTATTACCGACTAGATCGAGAGACCCAGTACTTC. This encodes CASSYYRLDRETQYF. Looking up the rest from reference TRBV13 and TRBJ2-5 gives the full variable domain: AAGVIQSPRHLIKEKRETATLKCYPIPRHDTVYWYQQGPGQDPQFLISFYEKMQSDKGSIPDRFSAQQFSDYHSELNMSSLELGDSALYFCASSYYRLDRETQYFGPGTRLLVL.

CDR3 coding DNA: TGTGCCAGCAGCTTAGTACAGGGCATGAACACTGAAGCTTTCTTT. Its protein product is CASSLVQGMNTEAFF. The chain combines TRBV11-3 with TRBJ1-1; D possibly corresponds to TRBD1 (6 bases). Trimming took 1 base from V and 0 from J, leaving 9 bases between them. The V gene's germline CDR1 is SGHNT and CDR2 YENEEA. This CDR3 contains 15 residues.

The chain couples TRBV27 to TRBJ1-6; D remains unclear. This CDR3 comprises 20 residues. Trimming cost V 5 bases and J 0 bases, with 23 bases left between them. Germline CDR1 is MNHEY and CDR2 is SMNVEV (reference sequence). The CDR3 loop is CASSRQLETESSSYNSPLHF. The CDR3 DNA is TGTGCCAGCAGTCGCCAGTTAGAGACTGAAAGCAGCTCCTATAATTCACCCCTCCACTTT.

The rearrangement joins TRBV14 to TRBJ2-5, with TRBD2 matching 12 bases. The CDR3 is 17 amino acids. The germline CDR1 and CDR2 sequences are SGHDN and FVKESK. V lost 5 bases to trimming and J lost 5 bases; unmatched junction nucleotides: 12. CDR3 in amino acids: CASSKYIGTSGGETQYF. The CDR3, as DNA: TGTGCCAGCAGCAAATATATCGGTACTAGCGGGGGGGAGACCCAGTACTTC. The full variable domain, completed using reference TRBV14 and TRBJ2-5, is EAGVTQFPSHSVIEKGQTVTLRCDPISGHDNLYWYRRVMGKEIKFLLHFVKESKQDESGMPNNRFLAERTGGTYSTLKVQPAELEDSGVYFCASSKYIGTSGGETQYFGPGTRLLVL.

This sequence joins TRBV6-5 and TRBJ1-2; possible D gene TRBD1, 5 bases. The CDR3 extends over 15 amino acids. Germline V gene sequence: CDR1 MNHEY, CDR2 SVGAGI. Trimming left V 4 bases short and J 1 base short, with 13 bases between. The CDR3 DNA reads TGTGCCAGCAGTTCCAGGGTCGAAAGTAACTATGGCTACACCTTC. Protein product: CASSSRVESNYGYTF.

A word on this clone: Within the sample, other DNA sequences also encode this same CDR3. V usage is TRBV29-1 and J usage is TRBJ1-3, with TRBD1 matching 7 bases. The CDR3 has 14 residues. The V gene's germline CDR1 is SQVTM and CDR2 ANQGSEA. V trimming: 4 bases; J trimming: 2 bases; junction bases outside the gene matches: 5. CDR3 sequence reads: CSVVRGEAGNTIYF. The CDR3 DNA follows: TGCAGCGTTGTCAGGGGGGAGGCTGGAAACACCATATATTTT.

This chain links TRBV5-4 with TRBJ2-2, with D possibly matching TRBD2 (6 bases). This CDR3 has 18 residues. Trimming removed 4 bases from V and 1 base from J, with 20 bases in between. Germline V gives CDR1 SGHNT, CDR2 YYREEE (reference sequence). The CDR3 bases are TGTGCCAGCAGCCCGAACGCGGGAAAATTACAGAACACCGGGGAGCTGTTTTTT. Protein sequence: CASSPNAGKLQNTGELFF.

This clone is medium-sized in the sample. The rearrangement uses TRBV19 and TRBJ1-1; the match to TRBD1 covers 7 bases. J lost 0 bases, V lost 10 bases, and 11 bases had no gene match. This CDR3 is built from 15 residues. The V gene's germline CDR1 is LNHDA and CDR2 SQIVND (reference sequence). The CDR3 here is CAIPRDSPMNTEAFF. The CDR3 DNA reads TGTGCCATCCCGAGGGACAGCCCTATGAACACTGAAGCTTTCTTT.

This clone appeared a single time. The rearrangement uses TRBV29-1 and TRBJ2-7; D not certain. V lost 6 bases and J lost 2, with 14 bases in between. CDR1 and CDR2 (germline): SQVTM, ANQGSEA. The CDR3 sequence is 13 residues long. DNA of the CDR3: TGCAGCGTATCAACCAGTCCGACCTACGAGCAGTACTTC. This translates into CSVSTSPTYEQYF.

This clone was counted a few times. DNA for the CDR3: TGTGCCAGCAGTTTATTTGGGGAATCTGGACAGGGACGTACCTACGAGCAGTACTTC. Translating it yields CASSLFGESGQGRTYEQYF. The chain has TRBV28 and TRBJ2-7, with 8 bases aligning to TRBD1. Trimming took 1 base from V and 2 from J; bases not matched to a gene: 16. This CDR3 spans 19 amino acids. Germline values: CDR1 MDHEN, CDR2 SYDVKM.

This chain joins TRBV7-6 and TRBJ2-3; no firm D call. V was clipped by 0 bases and J by 1 base, with 11 bases between them. This CDR3 is 16 amino acids long. The germline V gene has CDR1 SGHVS and CDR2 FNYEAQ. The CDR3 sequence is CASSLAISRGTDTQYF. In DNA, the CDR3 is TGTGCCAGCAGCTTAGCGATTAGCCGAGGCACAGATACGCAGTATTTT.

The chain's CDR3 is CASSPRLAGVAKNIQYF. The CDR3 bases are TGTGCCAGCAGCCCCCGACTAGCGGGGGTAGCCAAAAACATTCAGTACTTC. The V gene is TRBV14, the J gene TRBJ2-4; 12 nucleotides align to TRBD2. V was pared by 4 bases and J by 0 bases, with 4 bases of the junction left unmatched. CDR3 length: 17 amino acids. Germline-derived CDR1 and CDR2 are SGHDN and FVKESK.

The V call is TRBV7-6, the J call TRBJ2-7; 7 nucleotides align to TRBD2. There are 16 residues in the CDR3. The V gene end was trimmed by 0 bases and the J gene end by 1 base; junction bases not matched to a gene: 6. In germline, CDR1 is SGHVS, CDR2 FNYEAQ. CDR3 coding DNA: TGTGCCAGCAGCTTAGCACTAGCGTTCGGGTCCTACGAGCAGTACTTC. Protein product: CASSLALAFGSYEQYF.

This clone was counted once. This sequence joins TRBV5-5 and TRBJ1-5; D is perhaps TRBD1 (6 bases). In germline, CDR1 is SGHKS, CDR2 YYEKEE (reference sequence). CDR3 length equals 15 residues. Trimming stripped 0 bases from V and 7 bases from J, with 14 bases between. As DNA, the CDR3 is TGTGCCAGCAGCTTGGCATCTGGGGGCAGACAGCCCCAGCATTTT. Protein: CASSLASGGRQPQHF.

This chain uses TRBV5-1 with TRBJ2-7; TRBD1 is a possible D gene (6 bases). The germline V gene has CDR1 SGHRS and CDR2 YFSETQ. The V end lost 4 bases, the J end lost 4 bases, and 24 bases lay between the germline ends. The CDR3 has 17 residues. The CDR3: CASSQSATGTPPYEQYF. CDR3 DNA sequence: TGCGCCAGCAGCCAGTCGGCCACCGGGACACCCCCATACGAGCAGTACTTC.

This chain's CDR3 is CASRTGTGSYEQYF. CDR3 sequence (DNA): TGTGCCAGCAGAACCGGGACAGGGTCCTACGAGCAGTACTTC. The chain carries TRBV2 and TRBJ2-7, with TRBD1 matching 9 bases. V lost 6 bases and J lost 1; bases outside the gene matches: 4. This CDR3 comprises 14 residues. CDR1 is SNHLY, CDR2 FYNNEI, per germline.

The V call is TRBV19, the J call TRBJ2-1; 7 positions match TRBD2. In germline, CDR1 is LNHDA, CDR2 SQIVND (reference sequence). This CDR3 comprises 17 residues. V was pared by 5 bases and J by 4 bases, with 14 bases of the junction left unmatched. Here the CDR3 DNA reads TGTGCCAGTAGTTCCCGGACTAGAATATGGGGATACAATGAGCAGTTCTTC. This codes for CASSSRTRIWGYNEQFF.

The chain links TRBV7-3 to TRBJ2-7, with TRBD2 matching over 12 bases. Germline CDR1 and CDR2: SGHTA and FQGTGA. V shed 3 bases and J 6 bases; nucleotides not matched to a gene: 12. This CDR3 region has 17 residues. DNA of the CDR3: TGTGCCAGCAGCTTGATTCTAGCGGGAGGGCCGCTGGGCGAGCAGTACTTC. This gives the protein CASSLILAGGPLGEQYF.

The rearrangement links TRBV24-1 to TRBJ2-4; the match to TRBD1 covers 8 bases. The CDR3 totals 16 residues. CDR1 and CDR2 (germline): KGHDR, SFDVKD. V shed 1 base and J 3 bases; nucleotides not matched to a gene: 4. In DNA, the CDR3 is TGTGCCACCAGTGATTTTACAGGGACAGGCAAAAACATTCAGTACTTC. Protein product: CATSDFTGTGKNIQYF.